This record looks at one T cell receptor beta chain sequence and its context. Its matching antigen is unknown. The isolated RNA, all of it, was reverse transcribed, so expressed TCRB transcripts were what got sequenced. Only in-frame clones appear in the TCRdb table, and some are missing; sequencing was by immunoSEQ multiplex PCR. The sample has fewer than 350,000 clones, approximately 16% seen once; the top ten hold 0.015%. The sample is drawn from a study of beta chain features in type 1 diabetes. General study results and limits: Because the template was cDNA, high-expressing cells might be over-represented. A moderate, significant TCRB CDR3 shortening appeared in type 1 diabetes across four CD4+ subsets.

The CDR3 totals 15 residues. Germline CDR1 reads MNHEY; CDR2 reads SVGAGI. V gave up 6 bases and J gave up 6 bases; unmatched junction bases: 11. Sequencing was carried out using naive CD4+ T cells from blood. This chain uses TRBV6-5 with TRBJ1-1, with 9 bases matching TRBD1. The TCR was taken from a man aged 18 to 35 with type 1 diabetes. The CDR3: CASRASDRGSAEAFF. The CDR3 DNA follows: TGTGCCAGCAGGGCCTCAGACAGGGGGTCGGCTGAAGCTTTCTTT.